Following are 4 T cell receptor beta chains from one sample sequenced in a study of cytomegalovirus exposure and HLA in healthy donors. Researchers ran the PCR with 60 Vbeta and 13 Jbeta primers. TCRdb's table, derived via immunoSEQ multiplex PCR, lists solely in-frame clones and lacks some. The repertoire holds around 150,000 clones, with approximately 80% as singletons. What was sequenced was PBMCs. Source of these receptors: a woman between 18 and 29 years old in good health and CMV-seronegative.

This clone was found a few times. The CDR3 region has the DNA TGTGCCAGCAGTGAGTCCACCGGGACAGGGGTTGGTGAAAAACTGTTTTTT. Translated, it gives CASSESTGTGVGEKLFF. The chain couples TRBV6-1 to TRBJ1-4; 10 nucleotides match TRBD1. V shed 3 bases, J shed 7 bases, and the junction held 11 bases outside the gene matches. The CDR3 is 17 amino acids. Germline V gene data show CDR1 as MNHNS and CDR2 as SASEGT.

In its sample, this clone was seen once. The J gene is TRBJ1-1, the V gene TRBV18; D may be TRBD1 (6 bases). This CDR3 comprises 13 residues. Trimming took off 8 bases at V and 3 bases at J, with 13 bases between the two ends. Germline loops: CDR1 KGHSH, CDR2 LQKENI. CDR3 residues: CASTQQGYTEAFF. CDR3 coding DNA: TGTGCCAGCACACAGCAGGGGTACACTGAAGCTTTCTTT.

The rearrangement uses TRBV7-6 and TRBJ2-3; TRBD1 agrees at 8 bases. Germline V CDR1 and CDR2: SGHVS, FNYEAQ. V was clipped by 2 bases and J by 6 bases; unmatched bases: 4. The CDR3 consists of 14 residues. CDR3 sequence reads: CASSLTQGADTQYF. CDR3 nucleotide sequence: TGTGCCAGCAGCTTAACCCAGGGGGCCGATACGCAGTATTTT.

This rearrangement joins TRBV5-1 to TRBJ2-5, with a possible D match to TRBD2 (6 bases). This CDR3 spans 16 amino acids. Trimming removed 2 bases at V and 3 bases at J, with 17 bases between. Germline V lookup: CDR1 SGHRS, CDR2 YFSETQ. This CDR3 is CASSLSGPLGKETQYF. Written as DNA, the CDR3 is TGCGCCAGCAGCTTAAGCGGGCCCCTGGGGAAAGAGACCCAGTACTTC.